These 27 T cell receptor beta chains originate from one sample sequenced in a study of blood T cell repertoires in COVID-19. Assay used: immunoSEQ multiplex PCR; TCRdb lists only in-frame clones, some missing. The sample carries around 64,000 clones, around 85% recorded once. Sequenced material: peripheral blood. The source is an elderly woman with acute or convalescent COVID-19.

V gene TRBV11-3 combines with J gene TRBJ1-6; no reliable D call. CDR1 SGHNT and CDR2 YENEEA come from the germline V gene. The CDR3 totals 13 residues. V shed 0 bases and J shed 8 bases, with 5 bases lying between them. CDR3 amino acids: CASSLDLDSPLHF. The CDR3 DNA is TGTGCCAGCAGCTTAGATCTTGATTCACCCCTCCACTTT.

J is TRBJ1-4 and V is TRBV28, with 7 positions matching TRBD1. After removal of 6 bases from V and 2 bases from J, the junction contained 9 bases not matched to a gene. Germline V CDR1 and CDR2: MDHEN, SYDVKM. The CDR3 contains 16 residues. CDR3: CASRSGRGYTNEKLFF. Here the CDR3 DNA reads TGTGCCAGCAGGTCGGGCAGGGGGTACACTAATGAAAAACTGTTTTTT.

The chain is built from TRBV5-8 and TRBJ2-3, with TRBD1 as a possible D gene (6 bases). CDR3 length equals 13 residues. Germline V gives CDR1 SGHTS, CDR2 YDEGEE. V was shortened by 6 bases and J by 6 bases, with 14 bases between the two germline ends. CDR3 residues: CASTLGQRDTQYF. CDR3 bases: TGTGCCAGCACCCTGGGACAACGGGATACGCAGTATTTT.

V gene TRBV18 combines with J gene TRBJ2-3, with 8 bases lining up with TRBD2. Unmatched junction bases numbered 10, after V lost 1 base and J lost 4 bases. This CDR3 contains 17 residues. Germline V gene data show CDR1 as KGHSH and CDR2 as LQKENI. The CDR3 loop is CASSPRSGRGGADTQYF. The CDR3 nucleotides read TGTGCCAGCTCACCACGAAGCGGGAGAGGGGGGGCAGATACGCAGTATTTT.

The chain is built from TRBV11-2 and TRBJ2-5, with 9 positions matching TRBD1. The junction had 6 bases not matched to a gene; V was cut back by 5 bases and J by 5 bases. This CDR3 comprises 14 residues. Germline V gene lookup returns CDR1 SGHAT and CDR2 FQNNGV. DNA for the CDR3: TGTGCCAGCAGCGTCACAGGGGGCATGGAGACCCAGTACTTC. Protein product: CASSVTGGMETQYF.

The sample holds one count of this clone. J is TRBJ1-3 and V is TRBV3-1 (or the pseudogene TRBV3-2); D is ambiguous. This CDR3 is built from 15 residues. The germline CDR1 and CDR2 sequences are LGHDT and YNNKEL (reference sequence). Between the trimmed V and J ends, which lost 1 base and 0 bases, there was a span of 7 bases. In DNA form, the CDR3 reads TGTGCCAGCAGCCAAGGGTCAGGCTCTGGAAACACCATATATTTT. This sequence encodes CASSQGSGSGNTIYF.

CDR3 residues: CASSLSPGLVTDTQYF. The CDR3 region has the DNA TGTGCCAGCAGCTTATCCCCGGGACTAGTCACAGATACGCAGTATTTT. The chain has TRBV7-2 and TRBJ2-3, with 8 bases lining up with TRBD2. Germline loops: CDR1 SGHTA, CDR2 FQGNSA. Trimming removed 2 bases from V and 2 bases from J; junction bases left unmatched: 6. There are 16 residues in the CDR3.

The chain combines TRBV2 with TRBJ1-2; 7 nucleotides match TRBD1. The ends lost 4 bases at V and 2 bases at J; junction bases unmatched: 1. The germline V gene encodes CDR1 SNHLY and CDR2 FYNNEI. This CDR3 is 13 amino acids long. CDR3 amino acids: CASSARGNYGYTF. CDR3 coding DNA: TGTGCCAGCAGTGCCAGGGGGAACTATGGCTACACCTTC.

The chain combines TRBV7-2 with TRBJ2-3; no reliable D call. CDR1 is SGHTA, CDR2 FQGNSA, per germline. This CDR3 region has 15 residues. The ends were cut back, 0 bases at V and 6 bases at J, with 13 bases in the middle. CDR3 coding DNA: TGTGCCAGCAGCTTAGCGCCGGCGGTTTGGGATACGCAGTATTTT. Amino acid sequence: CASSLAPAVWDTQYF.

J is TRBJ2-7 and V is TRBV7-8; TRBD2 matches at 9 bases. Germline V lookup: CDR1 SGHVS, CDR2 FQNEAQ. The CDR3 spans 15 residues. V gave up 1 base and J gave up 3 bases; unmatched junction bases: 4. In nucleotides, the CDR3 is TGTGCCAGCAGCTTAGGAGCGGGAGGAGTCTACGAGCAGTACTTC. Protein: CASSLGAGGVYEQYF.

The chain has TRBV2 and TRBJ2-4; D is possibly TRBD2 (6 bases). V was clipped by 4 bases and J by 7 bases, with 14 bases between them. This CDR3 contains 14 residues. CDR1 and CDR2 from the germline V gene are SNHLY and FYNNEI. CDR3: CASSVLTSSNIQYF. For the CDR3, the DNA is TGTGCCAGCAGTGTTTTAACTAGCTCGAACATTCAGTACTTC.

The V and J genes are TRBV21-1 and TRBJ1-5; the table's D call TRBD1 went unverified against the DNA. TRBV21-1 is noted as a pseudogene. The CDR3 totals 19 residues. The CDR3 reads CASSKSGQGIAWSNQPQHF. Written as DNA, the CDR3 is TGTGCCAGCAGCAAATCTGGACAGGGCATTGCCTGGAGCAATCAGCCCCAGCATTTT.

The chain combines TRBV10-1 with TRBJ2-7; D is possibly TRBD2 (5 bases). V lost 2 bases to trimming and J lost 2 bases, with 19 bases between them. Germline CDR1 and CDR2: WNHNN and SYGVQD (reference sequence). The CDR3 spans 17 residues. DNA of the CDR3: TGCGCCAGCAGTGAGACCGGCGCGGGCATCGGAACCTACGAGCAGTACTTC. Translating gives CASSETGAGIGTYEQYF.

The chain employs TRBV5-4 and TRBJ2-3, with TRBD2 matching over 8 bases. The CDR3 runs to 13 residues. Unmatched junction bases numbered 4, after V lost 4 bases and J lost 6 bases. Germline CDR1 and CDR2: SGHNT and YYREEE (reference sequence). The CDR3 DNA reads as TGTGCCAGCAGCCGACTAGCGCTGGATACGCAGTATTTT. This sequence encodes CASSRLALDTQYF.

This clone was observed a single time. The J gene is TRBJ1-1, the V gene TRBV6-5; D uncertain. Germline V lookup: CDR1 MNHEY, CDR2 SVGAGI. With 5 bases removed from V and 0 bases from J, the gap between germline ends came to 7 bases. The CDR3 runs to 13 residues. The DNA of the CDR3 is TGTGCCAGCAGTAACCGAGTGAACACTGAAGCTTTCTTT. Translated: CASSNRVNTEAFF.

This CDR3 is CSVSEMGGQPQHF. As DNA, the CDR3 is TGCAGCGTGTCGGAGATGGGTGGCCAGCCCCAGCATTTT. The rearrangement uses TRBV29-1 and TRBJ1-5; no clear D gene. The CDR3 contains 13 residues. Between the trimmed V and J ends, which lost 6 bases and 7 bases, there was a span of 16 bases. Per the germline V gene, CDR1 is SQVTM and CDR2 is ANQGSEA.

The gene calls are TRBV7-8 and TRBJ1-5, with D unclear. The CDR3 length is 12 residues. CDR1 and CDR2 from the germline V gene are SGHVS and FQNEAQ. The V end was cut by 7 bases, the J end by 9 bases, with 13 bases between. The CDR3 loop is CASTKNSGPQHF. The CDR3, as DNA: TGTGCCAGCACGAAAAACTCCGGGCCCCAGCATTTT.

J is TRBJ2-7 and V is TRBV7-2, with 9 bases that match TRBD1. The CDR3 consists of 15 residues. CDR1 and CDR2 from the germline V gene are SGHTA and FQGNSA. The junction had 9 bases not matched to a gene; V was cut back by 5 bases and J by 4 bases. The CDR3 bases are TGTGCCAGCAGCCCCCAACAGGGGGCGCGGTACGAGCAGTACTTC. Protein: CASSPQQGARYEQYF.

The chain uses TRBV12-3 or TRBV12-4 and TRBJ2-7; 8 nucleotides line up with TRBD1. Trimming at V came to 5 bases and at J to 6 bases, leaving 6 bases not matched to a gene. The CDR3 covers 13 residues. This chain's CDR3 is CASSAGTGGEQYF. Written as DNA, the CDR3 is TGTGCCAGCAGTGCAGGGACAGGCGGCGAGCAGTACTTC.

This clone showed up just a few times. The CDR3 region has the DNA TGTGCCAGCAGCTTAGTGGGACTAGAATACATTACCTACAATGAGCAGTTCTTC. Translation gives CASSLVGLEYITYNEQFF. The V and J genes are TRBV7-6 and TRBJ2-1, with 8 bases matching TRBD2. Germline assignment: CDR1 SGHVS and CDR2 FNYEAQ. The CDR3 extends over 18 amino acids. V was pared by 1 base and J by 2 bases, with 10 bases of the junction left unmatched.

The chain couples TRBV19 to TRBJ1-5, with D uncertain. The V gene's germline CDR1 is LNHDA and CDR2 SQIVND (reference sequence). The CDR3 is 16 amino acids. V was cut by 5 bases and J by 5 bases, with 19 bases left in between. The CDR3 loop reads CASSFLGSPGDQPQHF. Here the CDR3 DNA reads TGTGCCAGTAGTTTCCTGGGGAGCCCCGGAGATCAGCCCCAGCATTTT.

The chain uses TRBV6-2 or TRBV6-3 and TRBJ1-6; 7 bases fit TRBD1. J was trimmed by 5 bases and V by 5 bases; bases with no gene match: 12. The V gene's germline CDR1 is MNHEY and CDR2 SVGEGT. This CDR3 is 17 amino acids long. CDR3 DNA sequence: TGTGCCAGCAGTAATCAAAACAGGGGTCGGAATAATTCACCCCTCCACTTT. Amino acid sequence: CASSNQNRGRNNSPLHF.

Only one count was recorded for this clone. The rearrangement joins TRBV5-4 to TRBJ2-1; TRBD1 matches 7 bases. The CDR3 runs 15 residues. The ends lost 2 bases at V and 3 bases at J; junction bases unmatched: 5. Germline loops: CDR1 SGHNT, CDR2 YYREEE (reference sequence). CDR3 sequence reads: CASSLPTGNYNEQFF. DNA for the CDR3: TGTGCCAGCAGCTTACCGACAGGGAACTACAATGAGCAGTTCTTC.

The rearrangement links TRBV5-1 to TRBJ2-5; D call uncertain. This CDR3 is built from 15 residues. Germline values: CDR1 SGHRS, CDR2 YFSETQ. Deletions cut 0 bases from V and 5 bases from J, with 14 bases between. The DNA for the CDR3 is TGCGCCAGCAGCTTGGGCTCGGTTCGCGAGGAGACCCAGTACTTC. As protein: CASSLGSVREETQYF.

This chain links TRBV5-1 with TRBJ2-7; TRBD1 agrees at 8 bases. Germline trimming cut 4 bases from V and 7 bases from J; bases unmatched to any gene: 7. Germline V gene data show CDR1 as SGHRS and CDR2 as YFSETQ. The CDR3 is made up of 13 amino acids. Here the CDR3 reads CASSGQGAWEQYF. CDR3 bases: TGCGCCAGCAGCGGACAGGGAGCTTGGGAGCAGTACTTC. Supplemented by reference TRBV5-1 and TRBJ2-7, the full variable domain reads KAGVTQTPRYLIKTRGQQVTLSCSPISGHRSVSWYQQTPGQGLQFLFEYFSETQRNKGNFPGRFSGRQFSNSRSEMNVSTLELGDSALYLCASSGQGAWEQYFGPGTRLTVT.

This CDR3 is CASSIPGAYSPLHF. The CDR3 coding sequence is TGTGCCAGTAGTATTCCAGGGGCATATTCACCCCTCCACTTT. The V and J genes are TRBV19 and TRBJ1-6; perhaps TRBD1 as D (6 bases). The CDR3 has 14 residues. The V gene lost 3 bases and the J gene lost 8 bases, with 11 bases spanning the gap. The germline CDR1 and CDR2 sequences are LNHDA and SQIVND (reference sequence).

The chain combines TRBV6-4 with TRBJ1-2, with a possible D match to TRBD1 (6 bases). The CDR3 length is 15 residues. The V end lost 6 bases, the J end lost 1 base, and 15 bases lay between the germline ends. Looked up from germline, CDR1 is MRHNA and CDR2 is SNTAGT. CDR3 DNA sequence: TGTGCCAGCAGGCCCCGGGACATTAATAACTATGGCTACACCTTC. This translates into CASRPRDINNYGYTF.